This T cell receptor (beta chain) stems from a study of CD8 T cells in ankylosing spondylitis. Overall study results and limits: Disease-linked clones displayed a CD8+ phenotype and appeared relatively rarely in peripheral blood. It appeared that ankylosing spondylitis blood was characterized by a TCR beta motif of roughly 8 highly homologous variants. Earlier reports found some motif variants in synovial fluid and blood in reactive arthritis.

The germline CDR1 and CDR2 sequences are DFQATT and SNEGSKA (reference sequence). V shed 1 base and J shed 7 bases, with 5 bases lying between them. The CDR3 is made up of 11 amino acids. This clonotype came up many times. Its antigen is unidentified. Quantitative 5'-RACE with molecular barcodes produced the TCR beta libraries. MiXCR, applied by TCRdb to the 5' RACE reads, yields one record per CDR3 protein. The table lists around 480,000 distinct CDR3 sequences, roughly 18% of them singletons. Sequences were obtained from blood, either unsorted or a sorted T cell fraction (not recorded which). The chain has TRBV20-1 and TRBJ1-3; the D is unclear. The TCR was taken from a male donor with ankylosing spondylitis. The CDR3 sequence is CSARGGNTIYF. The CDR3 DNA reads as TGCAGTGCTAGAGGAGGGAACACCATATATTTT.